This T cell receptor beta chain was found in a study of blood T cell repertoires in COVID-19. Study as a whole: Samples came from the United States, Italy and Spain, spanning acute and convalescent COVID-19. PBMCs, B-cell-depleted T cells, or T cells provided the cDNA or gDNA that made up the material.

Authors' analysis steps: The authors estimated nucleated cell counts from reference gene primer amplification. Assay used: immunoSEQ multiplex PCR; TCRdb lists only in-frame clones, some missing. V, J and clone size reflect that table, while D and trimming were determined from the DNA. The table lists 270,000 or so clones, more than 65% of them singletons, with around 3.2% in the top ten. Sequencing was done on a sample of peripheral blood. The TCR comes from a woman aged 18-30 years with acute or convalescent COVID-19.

The CDR3 DNA follows: TGTGCCAGCAGCCAAGCTTCAGGGGTAGTCTACGAGCAGTACTTC. This sequence encodes CASSQASGVVYEQYF. The chain has TRBV14 and TRBJ2-7; perhaps TRBD1 as D (6 bases). This CDR3 contains 15 residues. The germline gives CDR1 SGHDN, CDR2 FVKESK. The germline V and J ends were trimmed by 1 base and 3 bases, with 13 bases remaining between them.